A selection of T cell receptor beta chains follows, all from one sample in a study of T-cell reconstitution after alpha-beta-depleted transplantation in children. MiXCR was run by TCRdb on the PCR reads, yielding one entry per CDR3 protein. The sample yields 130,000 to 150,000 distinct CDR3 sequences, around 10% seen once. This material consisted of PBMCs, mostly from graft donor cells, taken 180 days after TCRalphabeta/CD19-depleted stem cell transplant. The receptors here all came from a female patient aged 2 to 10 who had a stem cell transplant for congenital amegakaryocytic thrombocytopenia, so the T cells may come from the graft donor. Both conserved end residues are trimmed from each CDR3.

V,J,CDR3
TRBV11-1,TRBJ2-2,ASSRRGPGELF
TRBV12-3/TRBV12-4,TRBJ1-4,ASSPRRGEKLF
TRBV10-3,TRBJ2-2,AISRTSGPYEDGELF
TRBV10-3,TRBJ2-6,AARQTSGANVLT
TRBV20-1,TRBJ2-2,SASPAGYTGELF
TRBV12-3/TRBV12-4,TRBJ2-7,ASSLSTRSHEQY
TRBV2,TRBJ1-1,ASGGGTSTGTLRAAF
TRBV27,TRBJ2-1,ASSTGLAGWRAKDNEQF
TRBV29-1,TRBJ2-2,SVEAQGQTGELF
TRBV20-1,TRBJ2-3,SARPTSGRARTDTQY
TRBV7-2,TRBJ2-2,ASSATTKLNTGELF
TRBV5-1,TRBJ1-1,ASSLEFGDTEAF
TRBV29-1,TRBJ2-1,SVAGAKSGLAADEQF
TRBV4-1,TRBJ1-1,ASSQVLTGRTEAF
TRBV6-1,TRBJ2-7,ASTGRSTGVYEQY
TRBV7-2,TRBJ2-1,ASSYYGGGNEQF
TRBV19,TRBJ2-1,ASSSFRATPREQF
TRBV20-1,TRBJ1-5,SARQGEQPQH
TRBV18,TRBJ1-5,ASSLSALPEGARQPQH
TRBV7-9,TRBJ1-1,ASSLNSWVRGNTEAF
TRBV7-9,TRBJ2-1,ASSSAGGAYNEQF
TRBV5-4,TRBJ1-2,ASSLGHGYT
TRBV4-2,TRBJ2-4,ASSQLGVAKNIQY
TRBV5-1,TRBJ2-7,ASSLAKTGLGPYEQY
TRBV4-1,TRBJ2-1,ASSQGLAGGRHNEQF